The 31 T cell receptor beta chains below all came from one sample that was sequenced in a study of T cell repertoires in ileal Crohn's disease. Time point of the sample: neoterminal ileum biopsy at postoperative endoscopy, about 6 months after surgery. Libraries were prepared by immunoSEQ multiplex PCR; TCRdb keeps only in-frame clonotypes and omits some of them. The data hold around 8,900 clones, with 78% observed a single time. The sample consisted of ileal tissue. These receptors were collected from an adult with Crohn's disease.

This clone appeared once. The gene calls are TRBV6-1 and TRBJ1-2, with D possibly TRBD1 on 6 matching bases. V was clipped by 4 bases and J by 5 bases, with 11 bases between them. The CDR3 contains 13 residues. Germline assignment: CDR1 MNHNS and CDR2 SASEGT. The CDR3 protein is CASSVQGEYGYTF. CDR3 bases: TGTGCCAGCAGTGTACAGGGAGAGTATGGCTACACCTTC.

The J gene is TRBJ2-7, the V gene TRBV6-1; D is possibly TRBD1 (5 bases). The CDR3 contains 13 residues. Germline CDR1 and CDR2: MNHNS and SASEGT. V gave up 8 bases and J gave up 0 bases, with 11 bases separating them. The CDR3 region is CASCRQNSYEQYF. The CDR3 nucleotides are TGTGCCAGCTGCAGACAGAACTCCTACGAGCAGTACTTC.

The chain joins TRBV19 to TRBJ1-2; D gene uncertain. The germline V and J ends were trimmed by 3 bases and 6 bases, with 11 bases remaining between them. CDR3 length: 13 amino acids. Germline V gene lookup returns CDR1 LNHDA and CDR2 SQIVND (reference sequence). The CDR3 bases are TGTGCCAGTAGTATCGGTTGGGAGCATGGCTACACCTTC. It yields the protein CASSIGWEHGYTF. The whole variable domain, filled in from reference TRBV19 and TRBJ1-2, reads DGGITQSPKYLFRKEGQNVTLSCEQNLNHDAMYWYRQDPGQGLRLIYYSQIVNDFQKGDIAEGYSVSREKKESFPLTVTSAQKNPTAFYLCASSIGWEHGYTFGSGTRLTVV.

This clone was counted only a few times. In DNA form, the CDR3 reads TGTGCCAGCAGCGAGGGGAACGCGGACACTGAAGCTTTCTTT. This codes for CASSEGNADTEAFF. This chain links TRBV9 with TRBJ1-1; D is possibly TRBD1 (5 bases). CDR1 SGDLS and CDR2 YYNGEE come from the germline V gene. Trimming took off 3 bases at V and 3 bases at J, with 12 bases between the two ends. The CDR3 sequence is 14 residues long.

This chain connects TRBV11-3 to TRBJ2-1; possible D gene TRBD2, 5 bases. The V gene lost 3 bases and the J gene lost 2 bases, with 11 bases spanning the gap. Germline assignment: CDR1 SGHNT and CDR2 YENEEA. The length of the CDR3 is 15 residues. DNA for the CDR3: TGTGCCAGCAGCTTTGAGGGAGCCCCCTACAATGAGCAGTTCTTC. Amino acid sequence: CASSFEGAPYNEQFF.

In this sample, this clone turned up once. The chain employs TRBV4-2 and TRBJ2-2, with 8 bases lining up with TRBD1. Germline trimming cut 1 base from V and 2 bases from J; bases unmatched to any gene: 3. Looked up from germline, CDR1 is LGHNA and CDR2 is YNFKEQ. The CDR3 has 16 residues. CDR3 sequence reads: CASSQGTGKNTGELFF. The DNA for the CDR3 is TGTGCCAGCAGCCAAGGGACAGGGAAAAACACCGGGGAGCTGTTTTTT.

The V gene is TRBV4-3, the J gene TRBJ2-3, with TRBD2 identical over 14 bases. V lost 6 bases to trimming and J lost 8 bases; unmatched junction nucleotides: 7. Germline values: CDR1 LGHNA, CDR2 YSLEER. This CDR3 comprises 15 residues. The CDR3 loop reads CASRRGTSGSTTQYF. The CDR3 region has the DNA TGCGCCAGCAGAAGGGGGACTAGCGGGAGTACTACGCAGTATTTT.

V is TRBV7-2 and J is TRBJ2-3; TRBD2 matches 16 bases. V dropped 4 bases and J dropped 3; count of bases not matched to a gene: 7. Germline CDR1 reads SGHTA; CDR2 reads FQGNSA. The CDR3 loop spans 18 amino acids. CDR3 protein: CASSSTGTSGGVTDTQYF. CDR3 in DNA: TGTGCCAGCAGCTCGACCGGGACTAGCGGGGGGGTGACAGATACGCAGTATTTT. The full variable domain, in which reference TRBV7-2 and TRBJ2-3 provide the parts outside the CDR3, is GAGVSQSPSNKVTEKGKDVELRCDPISGHTALYWYRQSLGQGLEFLIYFQGNSAPDKSGLPSDRFSAERTGGSVSTLTIQRTQQEDSAVYLCASSSTGTSGGVTDTQYFGPGTRLTVL.

The V and J genes are TRBV18 and TRBJ1-3; D remains unclear. This CDR3 spans 15 amino acids. Germline values: CDR1 KGHSH, CDR2 LQKENI. Trimming stripped 1 base from V and 0 bases from J, with 7 bases between. In DNA, the CDR3 is TGTGCCAGCTCACCACTGATCTACTCTGGAAACACCATATATTTT. Protein sequence: CASSPLIYSGNTIYF.

The chain combines TRBV30 with TRBJ1-2; tentative D call: TRBD1 (5 bases). Germline CDR1 reads GTSNPN; CDR2 reads SVGIG (reference sequence). V was trimmed by 1 base and J by 6 bases, leaving 12 bases between them. The CDR3 spans 13 residues. This CDR3 is CAWSAKGLDGYTF. The CDR3 nucleotides read TGTGCCTGGAGTGCGAAGGGGCTAGATGGCTACACCTTC. Together with reference TRBV30 and TRBJ1-2, the CDR3 gives the full variable domain: SQTIHQWPATLVQPVGSPLSLECTVEGTSNPNLYWYRQAAGRGLQLLFYSVGIGQISSEVPQNLSASRPQDRQFILSSKKLLLSDSGFYLCAWSAKGLDGYTFGSGTRLTVV.

The genes are TRBV2 and TRBJ1-1; D not resolved. This CDR3 has 15 amino acids. Trimming took 6 bases from V and 6 from J, leaving 20 bases between them. The germline gives CDR1 SNHLY, CDR2 FYNNEI. Here the CDR3 DNA reads TGTGCCAGCAGACCACGACCCAACCGGGGTGCTGAAGCTTTCTTT. Its protein product is CASRPRPNRGAEAFF.

CDR3 residues: CTSNETARYGYTF. The CDR3 DNA sequence: TGCACCAGCAACGAGACAGCCCGTTATGGCTACACCTTC. The rearrangement links TRBV1 to TRBJ1-2; the table's D gene call, TRBD1, was not cross checked with the DNA. TRBV1 is listed as a pseudogene. CDR3 length equals 13 residues.

Only a few counts were recorded for this clone. The rearrangement joins TRBV28 to TRBJ1-2; D is possibly TRBD1 (6 bases). Trimming shortened V by 5 bases and J by 4 bases, and 11 bases separated the two germline ends. The CDR3 extends over 13 amino acids. Germline CDR1 is MDHEN and CDR2 is SYDVKM. DNA of the CDR3: TGTGCCAGCAGTCCCCGACAGGTCTATGGCTACACCTTC. Its translation is CASSPRQVYGYTF.

The rearrangement uses TRBV28 and TRBJ2-1, with 8 nucleotides matching TRBD2. The CDR3 has 15 residues. From germline, CDR1 is MDHEN and CDR2 SYDVKM. V lost 8 bases and J lost 0; bases outside the gene matches: 6. The CDR3 sequence is CASGPSGGSYNEQFF. Here the CDR3 DNA reads TGTGCCAGCGGACCAAGCGGGGGCTCCTACAATGAGCAGTTCTTC. Full variable domain (missing parts from reference TRBV28 and TRBJ2-1): DVKVTQSSRYLVKRTGEKVFLECVQDMDHENMFWYRQDPGLGLRLIYFSYDVKMKEKGDIPEGYSVSREKKERFSLILESASTNQTSMYLCASGPSGGSYNEQFFGPGTRLTVL.

The rearrangement links TRBV4-3 to TRBJ2-3, with 7 bases fitting TRBD2. There are 16 residues in the CDR3. Germline CDR1 is LGHNA and CDR2 is YSLEER. V trimming: 0 bases; J trimming: 1 base; junction bases outside the gene matches: 4. CDR3 sequence (DNA): TGCGCCAGCAGCCAAGATTCGAGCGGGGGCACAGATACGCAGTATTTT. As protein: CASSQDSSGGTDTQYF.

This chain links TRBV7-9 with TRBJ2-3, with TRBD1 as a possible D gene (6 bases). The germline V gene encodes CDR1 SEHNR and CDR2 FQNEAQ (reference sequence). Trimming shortened V by 4 bases and J by 5 bases, and 16 bases separated the two germline ends. There are 15 residues in the CDR3. The CDR3 loop reads CASSSTWTAQDTQYF. The CDR3 DNA is TGTGCCAGCAGCTCGACTTGGACAGCTCAAGATACGCAGTATTTT.

The gene calls are TRBV27 and TRBJ1-3; 7 nucleotides align to TRBD1. The CDR3 runs to 20 residues. V dropped 2 bases and J dropped 2; count of bases not matched to a gene: 18. CDR1 is MNHEY and CDR2 is SMNVEV in the germline V gene (reference sequence). The CDR3 spells CASSLRGTECVGRAGNTIYF. The CDR3 DNA reads TGTGCCAGCAGTTTACGCGGGACAGAATGCGTAGGTCGGGCTGGAAACACCATATATTTT.

The genes are TRBV7-9 and TRBJ2-2; D remains ambiguous. Germline values: CDR1 SEHNR, CDR2 FQNEAQ (reference sequence). V dropped 2 bases and J dropped 2 bases, with 6 bases sitting between them. The CDR3 loop spans 14 amino acids. CDR3 residues: CASSLSRNTGELFF. The DNA for the CDR3 is TGTGCCAGCAGCTTAAGTAGAAACACCGGGGAGCTGTTTTTT.

The chain carries TRBV5-6 and TRBJ2-7; D is undetermined. This CDR3 contains 12 residues. V shed 3 bases and J shed 7 bases, with 11 bases lying between them. Germline CDR1 reads SGHDT; CDR2 reads YYEEEE. The CDR3 reads CASSSIAREQYF. The CDR3 coding sequence is TGTGCCAGCAGCTCCATAGCTCGGGAGCAGTACTTC.

This rearrangement joins TRBV18 to TRBJ2-7; no reliable D call. The CDR3 sequence is 12 residues long. Looked up from germline, CDR1 is KGHSH and CDR2 is LQKENI. Trimming removed 6 bases at V and 2 bases at J, with 8 bases between. The CDR3: CASSSSTYEQYF. The CDR3 coding sequence is TGTGCCAGCTCGAGTTCAACCTACGAGCAGTACTTC.

This clone showed up just a few times. This same CDR3 is encoded by further DNA sequences in the sample. This rearrangement joins TRBV7-2 to TRBJ2-7; TRBD2 matches 12 bases. V lost 5 bases to trimming and J lost 3 bases; unmatched junction nucleotides: 2. This CDR3 spans 14 amino acids. Germline V gene sequence: CDR1 SGHTA, CDR2 FQGNSA. CDR3 loop: CASSAGLAGYEQYF. The CDR3 DNA follows: TGTGCCAGCAGCGCGGGACTAGCGGGCTACGAGCAGTACTTC. The full variable domain, its missing parts supplied by reference TRBV7-2 and TRBJ2-7, is GAGVSQSPSNKVTEKGKDVELRCDPISGHTALYWYRQSLGQGLEFLIYFQGNSAPDKSGLPSDRFSAERTGGSVSTLTIQRTQQEDSAVYLCASSAGLAGYEQYFGPGTRLTVT.

The chain links TRBV7-2 to TRBJ1-1; the D gene is possibly TRBD1 (5 bases). V was trimmed by 5 bases and J by 3 bases, leaving 10 bases between them. Germline values: CDR1 SGHTA, CDR2 FQGNSA. The CDR3 consists of 13 residues. The CDR3 DNA sequence: TGTGCCAGCAGCCGGGGACTGTACACTGAAGCTTTCTTT. This gives the protein CASSRGLYTEAFF.

The chain has TRBV5-1 and TRBJ2-7; perhaps TRBD1 as D (7 bases). Trimming stripped 4 bases from V and 6 bases from J, with 20 bases between. The CDR3 sequence is 15 residues long. Germline V gene sequence: CDR1 SGHRS, CDR2 YFSETQ. The CDR3 protein is CASSLHTGQGGEQYF. CDR3 DNA sequence: TGCGCCAGCAGCCTTCACACGGGGCAGGGGGGCGAGCAGTACTTC.

The J gene is TRBJ2-2, the V gene TRBV19, with TRBD2 identical over 8 bases. The J segment lost 5 bases and the V segment lost 4 bases, leaving 6 bases of the junction unmatched. Germline CDR1 LNHDA, CDR2 SQIVND (reference sequence). CDR3 length: 15 amino acids. The CDR3 protein is CASSTGGGQTGELFF. CDR3 in DNA: TGTGCCAGTAGTACCGGCGGGGGGCAAACCGGGGAGCTGTTTTTT.

This chain links TRBV6-1 with TRBJ2-3; TRBD2 aligns across 11 bases. Germline CDR1 is MNHNS and CDR2 is SASEGT. V was pared by 4 bases and J by 4 bases, with 4 bases of the junction left unmatched. This CDR3 spans 15 amino acids. CDR3 DNA sequence: TGTGCCAGCAGTGTGATAGCGGGAGGGCCAGATACGCAGTATTTT. Amino acids: CASSVIAGGPDTQYF.

The chain uses TRBV5-1 and TRBJ2-2; 12 positions agree with TRBD1. Looked up from germline, CDR1 is SGHRS and CDR2 is YFSETQ. The V segment lost 4 bases and the J segment 4 bases; nucleotides outside the gene matches: 5. CDR3 length: 16 residues. The CDR3: CASSAGDRGLTGELFF. CDR3 sequence (DNA): TGCGCCAGCAGCGCCGGGGACAGGGGGCTCACCGGGGAGCTGTTTTTT.

The gene calls are TRBV6-5 and TRBJ1-5; the D gene is possibly TRBD1 (6 bases). Germline V lookup: CDR1 MNHEY, CDR2 SVGAGI. The germline V and J ends were trimmed by 8 bases and 6 bases, with 14 bases remaining between them. CDR3 length equals 13 residues. In DNA, the CDR3 is TGTGCCAGCGGCCGGGACATAGCTCAGCCCCAGCATTTT. Translation: CASGRDIAQPQHF.

The rearrangement uses TRBV5-1 and TRBJ2-1; 12 bases agree with TRBD2. The CDR3 totals 17 residues. Germline V gene data show CDR1 as SGHRS and CDR2 as YFSETQ. After removal of 4 bases from V and 6 bases from J, the junction contained 11 bases not matched to a gene. DNA of the CDR3: TGCGCCAGCAGCAGGAGACCTAGCGGGGGGGATGGCAATGAGCAGTTCTTC. The encoded protein is CASSRRPSGGDGNEQFF.

The chain combines TRBV5-1 with TRBJ1-5; 11 nucleotides agree with TRBD1. The germline V gene encodes CDR1 SGHRS and CDR2 YFSETQ. This CDR3 comprises 15 residues. V gave up 4 bases and J gave up 6 bases; unmatched junction bases: 6. The CDR3 region is CASSLGTGGSQPQHF. CDR3 sequence (DNA): TGCGCCAGCAGCCTAGGGACAGGGGGGAGTCAGCCCCAGCATTTT.

This chain connects TRBV25-1 to TRBJ2-7; TRBD2 is a possible D gene (5 bases). This CDR3 has 13 residues. The germline V and J ends were trimmed by 6 bases and 3 bases, with 12 bases remaining between them. The germline V gene has CDR1 MGHDK and CDR2 SYGVNS. The CDR3 coding sequence is TGTGCCAGCAGCTCGACTACGGGCTACGAGCAGTACTTC. It encodes CASSSTTGYEQYF.

This clone was observed a few times. The chain couples TRBV5-6 to TRBJ1-2; 9 bases match TRBD1. The V gene end was trimmed by 6 bases and the J gene end by 6 bases; junction bases not matched to a gene: 9. The CDR3 totals 14 residues. CDR1 is SGHDT, CDR2 YYEEEE, per germline. The DNA for the CDR3 is TGTGCCAGCATCGGGGACAGGGAATCAGATGGCTACACCTTC. It yields the protein CASIGDRESDGYTF.